This T cell receptor beta chain was recorded in a study of cytomegalovirus exposure and HLA in healthy donors. Whole-study findings and limits: Information on immune exposure was restricted to one variable (CMV serostatus). Sequencing likely generated an artifact that appeared as a cluster of highly shared sequence variants.

The PCR made use of 60 Vbeta and 13 Jbeta primers. TCRdb keeps only in-frame clones here, not all; method: immunoSEQ multiplex PCR. The data contain roughly 180,000 clones, 65% to 85% of them seen just once; the ten biggest clones take up under 6%. As regards this clone: The antigen is undetermined.

Sequenced material: PBMCs. This receptor was obtained from a woman between 45 and 65 years old in good health and CMV-seropositive.

This chain's CDR3 is CASSSPGLAGKDTQYF. The CDR3 bases are TGTGCCAGCAGTTCCCCGGGACTAGCGGGAAAGGATACGCAGTATTTT. The chain uses TRBV28 and TRBJ2-3; 13 bases are a match to TRBD2. Per the germline V gene, CDR1 is MDHEN and CDR2 is SYDVKM. The CDR3 is 16 residues long. J gave up 6 bases and V 4 bases, and 7 bases lay outside the gene matches.